These 22 T cell receptor beta chains were all obtained from the same sample, sequenced in a study of T cell responses to AZD1222 COVID-19 vaccine. Clones were sequenced by immunoSEQ multiplex PCR, and TCRdb holds only the in-frame ones, with some missing. The table records about 93,000 clones, 85% to 90% of them present only once. This sample comprised peripheral blood, obtained 28 days after the second AZD1222 dose. All receptors come from an adult who received the AZD1222 COVID-19 vaccine.

This clone was counted once. The chain couples TRBV12-3 or TRBV12-4 to TRBJ2-7; D call uncertain. The CDR3 is made up of 11 amino acids. V was cut by 5 bases and J by 4 bases, with 6 bases left in between. The CDR3 DNA reads as TGTGCCAGCAGTCTGATTTACGAGCAGTACTTC. This encodes CASSLIYEQYF.

This clone was counted once. The V and J genes are TRBV4-2 and TRBJ1-1; D might be TRBD1 (6 bases). This CDR3 spans 14 amino acids. The germline V and J ends were trimmed by 3 bases and 10 bases, with 18 bases remaining between them. Per germline, CDR1 LGHNA and CDR2 YNFKEQ. In DNA, the CDR3 is TGTGCCAGCAGCCATGGGAACAGGGCCCAGGGAGCTTTCTTT. This codes for CASSHGNRAQGAFF.

This chain uses TRBV18 with TRBJ2-7; maybe TRBD2 (5 bases). The germline gives CDR1 KGHSH, CDR2 LQKENI. Trimming took off 6 bases at V and 4 bases at J, with 13 bases between the two ends. The CDR3 has 13 residues. Written as DNA, the CDR3 is TGTGCCAGCTCGGGAGAGAGAAGATACGAGCAGTACTTC. Its translation is CASSGERRYEQYF. The whole variable domain, filled in from reference TRBV18 and TRBJ2-7, reads NAGVMQNPRHLVRRRGQEARLRCSPMKGHSHVYWYRQLPEEGLKFMVYLQKENIIDESGMPKERFSAEFPKEGPSILRIQQVVRGDSAAYFCASSGERRYEQYFGPGTRLTVT.

The chain employs TRBV6-2 or TRBV6-3 and TRBJ2-1, with 10 bases lining up with TRBD2. Germline V gene lookup returns CDR1 MNHEY and CDR2 SVGEGT. J lost 8 bases, V lost 0 bases, and 4 bases had no gene match. The CDR3 runs 15 residues. CDR3 in amino acids: CASSYSASGGHEQFF. The CDR3 region has the DNA TGTGCCAGCAGTTACTCGGCTAGCGGGGGCCATGAGCAGTTCTTC.

This chain links TRBV6-5 with TRBJ1-3; TRBD1 matches at 8 bases. Losses at the gene ends were 5 bases for V and 0 bases for J; bases not matched to a gene: 3. The germline gives CDR1 MNHEY, CDR2 SVGAGI. The CDR3 is made up of 15 amino acids. CDR3 amino acids: CASSRTGSSGNTIYF. The CDR3 coding sequence is TGTGCCAGCAGTCGGACAGGGAGCTCTGGAAACACCATATATTTT.

The rearrangement links TRBV5-4 to TRBJ2-5; 12 bases are a match to TRBD2. The V segment lost 1 base and the J segment 3 bases; nucleotides outside the gene matches: 1. Germline V gene sequence: CDR1 SGHNT, CDR2 YYREEE (reference sequence). This CDR3 is 15 amino acids long. This CDR3 is CASSLWTSGEETQYF. Written as DNA, the CDR3 is TGTGCCAGCAGCTTGTGGACTAGCGGGGAAGAGACCCAGTACTTC.

The V gene is TRBV30, the J gene TRBJ2-3; D is undetermined. Germline V gene data show CDR1 as GTSNPN and CDR2 as SVGIG (reference sequence). The V and J ends lost 8 bases and 2 bases respectively, with 11 bases between them. The CDR3 contains 12 residues. The CDR3 nucleotides are TGTGCCGGGCGGTTCTACACAGATACGCAGTATTTT. Translated: CAGRFYTDTQYF. The entire variable domain, with the rest obtained from reference TRBV30 and TRBJ2-3, is as follows: SQTIHQWPATLVQPVGSPLSLECTVEGTSNPNLYWYRQAAGRGLQLLFYSVGIGQISSEVPQNLSASRPQDRQFILSSKKLLLSDSGFYLCAGRFYTDTQYFGPGTRLTVL.

Regarding this clone: The sample has other DNA sequences that encode this CDR3 too. The rearrangement links TRBV30 to TRBJ1-5; 10 bases are shared with TRBD1. Germline V CDR1 and CDR2: GTSNPN, SVGIG (reference sequence). The CDR3 loop spans 14 amino acids. With V trimmed by 1 base and J by 7 bases, 4 bases remained unmatched. The CDR3 DNA reads TGTGCCTGGAGTGGTGGACAGGGGGGACAGCCCCAGCATTTT. Translation: CAWSGGQGGQPQHF.

The V gene is TRBV11-2, the J gene TRBJ2-7, with 11 bases aligning to TRBD2. The CDR3 has 18 amino acids. Germline V gene sequence: CDR1 SGHAT, CDR2 FQNNGV. J was trimmed by 0 bases and V by 5 bases; bases with no gene match: 12. The CDR3 region is CASSISNTGLADSYEQYF. The DNA for the CDR3 is TGTGCCAGCAGCATCTCAAATACGGGACTAGCGGACTCCTACGAGCAGTACTTC.

The J gene is TRBJ2-2, the V gene TRBV18; 15 nucleotides align to TRBD2. The CDR3 is 17 residues long. Trimming cost V 2 bases and J 7 bases; bases outside gene matches: 5. Germline V lookup: CDR1 KGHSH, CDR2 LQKENI. The CDR3: CASSPSGLAGGGGELFF. The CDR3 DNA reads as TGTGCCAGCTCACCATCGGGACTAGCGGGAGGAGGCGGGGAGCTGTTTTTT.

The V gene is TRBV7-2, the J gene TRBJ2-5; no firm D call. The CDR3 contains 13 residues. Germline-derived CDR1 and CDR2 are SGHTA and FQGNSA. The V end lost 4 bases, the J end lost 1 base, and 7 bases lay between the germline ends. CDR3 sequence: CASSSVPQETQYF. The CDR3 coding sequence is TGTGCCAGCAGCTCAGTCCCCCAAGAGACCCAGTACTTC.

This chain connects TRBV19 to TRBJ1-2, with 7 positions matching TRBD1. CDR3 size: 13 residues. CDR1 LNHDA and CDR2 SQIVND come from the germline V gene (reference sequence). After removal of 5 bases from V and 0 bases from J, the junction contained 0 bases not matched to a gene. The CDR3 here is CASSGQANYGYTF. CDR3 coding DNA: TGTGCCAGTAGTGGACAGGCTAACTATGGCTACACCTTC.

The genes are TRBV19 and TRBJ2-1; D may be TRBD1 or TRBD2 (6 bases each). The V end lost 9 bases, the J end lost 8 bases, and 23 bases lay between the germline ends. The CDR3 totals 15 residues. Per the germline V gene, CDR1 is LNHDA and CDR2 is SQIVND (reference sequence). This chain's CDR3 is CASKGGHFGVDEQFF. Here the CDR3 DNA reads TGTGCCAGCAAGGGGGGTCACTTTGGGGTGGATGAGCAGTTCTTC.

This chain joins TRBV12-3 or TRBV12-4 and TRBJ1-2; 8 nucleotides agree with TRBD1. CDR3 length: 13 amino acids. V was pared by 6 bases and J by 6 bases, with 6 bases of the junction left unmatched. The CDR3 reads CASRRQTGDGYTF. The DNA for the CDR3 is TGTGCCAGCAGACGCCAGACAGGGGATGGCTACACCTTC.

This sequence joins TRBV14 and TRBJ1-6; no clear D. CDR1 SGHDN and CDR2 FVKESK come from the germline V gene. Deletions cut 4 bases from V and 9 bases from J, with 13 bases between. The CDR3 has 14 residues. This CDR3 reads CASSRRDQSSPLHF. CDR3 nucleotide sequence: TGTGCCAGCAGCCGGAGGGATCAAAGTTCACCCCTCCACTTT.

The chain employs TRBV27 and TRBJ1-2; 12 nucleotides line up with TRBD1. CDR1 and CDR2 from the germline V gene are MNHEY and SMNVEV (reference sequence). With V trimmed by 1 base and J by 8 bases, 8 bases remained unmatched. This CDR3 comprises 16 residues. CDR3 bases: TGTGCCAGCAGTTTATTCCCCGGGACAGGGGGCTGGGGCTACACCTTC. Its translation: CASSLFPGTGGWGYTF.

The V and J genes are TRBV12-3 or TRBV12-4 and TRBJ1-3; no definite D call. V was cut by 6 bases and J by 0 bases, with 6 bases left in between. This CDR3 spans 13 amino acids. The CDR3 coding sequence is TGTGCCAGCAGAATAATCTCTGGAAACACCATATATTTT. Translation: CASRIISGNTIYF.

The chain links TRBV7-9 to TRBJ2-3; TRBD1 is a possible D gene (6 bases). Trimming left V 11 bases short and J 12 bases short, with 24 bases between. There are 13 residues in the CDR3. Germline lookup yields CDR1 SEHNR and CDR2 FQNEAQ (reference sequence). The chain's CDR3 is CASRQVLGQDQYF. The CDR3 DNA reads TGTGCCTCACGACAGGTTTTAGGGCAAGATCAGTATTTT.

The chain couples TRBV6-4 to TRBJ2-2; TRBD2 aligns across 9 bases. The CDR3 runs 15 residues. CDR1 and CDR2 (germline): MRHNA, SNTAGT. Unmatched junction bases numbered 0, after V lost 0 bases and J lost 4 bases. The CDR3 bases are TGTGCCAGCAGTGACTCGACTAGCGGCACCGGGGAGCTGTTTTTT. Translating it yields CASSDSTSGTGELFF.

This chain joins TRBV6-5 and TRBJ2-1, with TRBD1 as a possible D gene (5 bases). This CDR3 is 15 amino acids long. With 4 bases removed from V and 7 bases from J, the gap between germline ends came to 17 bases. Germline-derived CDR1 and CDR2 are MNHEY and SVGAGI. The CDR3 coding sequence is TGTGCCAGCAGTTGGTTGTGGGGCTTCAAAAATGAGCAGTTCTTC. Its protein is CASSWLWGFKNEQFF.

The gene calls are TRBV7-8 and TRBJ2-7; tentatively, D is TRBD2 (6 bases). The V and J ends lost 1 base and 0 bases respectively, with 10 bases between them. The germline V gene has CDR1 SGHVS and CDR2 FQNEAQ. The length of the CDR3 is 15 residues. The DNA of the CDR3 is TGTGCCAGCAGCTTAGTTGGCGGGACCTCCTACGAGCAGTACTTC. It is translated as CASSLVGGTSYEQYF.

The rearrangement uses TRBV30 and TRBJ2-5; D may be TRBD2 (6 bases). This CDR3 has 13 residues. In germline, CDR1 is GTSNPN, CDR2 SVGIG (reference sequence). V lost 5 bases, J lost 6 bases, and 16 bases lay in between. The CDR3 nucleotides are TGTGCCTGGGGTTCAGGAGGGGAAAAGACCCAGTACTTC. This gives the protein CAWGSGGEKTQYF.